A selection of T cell receptor beta chains follows, all from one sample in a study of blood T cell repertoires in COVID-19. Repertoires were generated with immunoSEQ multiplex PCR, while TCRdb's copy carries only in-frame clones and drops some. The sample yields 150,000 or so clones, 80% to 90% seen once. The sequenced material came from peripheral blood. Receptors originate from a woman in her forties or fifties with acute or convalescent COVID-19. Each CDR3 is given with its conserved first and last residue. D genes are given only for firm matches. Where a row states a size, it is once, few, many or the class of an expanded clone; other rows omit it.

d_call,v_call,clone_size,j_call,cdr3_aa,cdr3_nt
TRBD1,TRBV6-1,NA,TRBJ1-5,CASSEASRTPGQGYWPQHF,TGTGCCAGCAGTGAAGCTAGCCGTACTCCGGGACAGGGGTATTGGCCCCAGCATTTT
NA,TRBV12-3/TRBV12-4,NA,TRBJ1-2,CASSFRGGNGYTF,TGTGCCAGCAGTTTTCGGGGCGGGAATGGCTACACCTTC
NA,TRBV2,once,TRBJ2-3,CASSRLSSGGTDTQYF,TGTGCCAGCAGTCGGCTAAGTAGCGGTGGCACAGATACGCAGTATTTT
NA,TRBV19,many,TRBJ1-5,CASSIDRGSNQPQHF,TGTGCCAGTAGTATAGACAGGGGAAGCAATCAGCCCCAGCATTTT
TRBD2,TRBV4-3,NA,TRBJ2-7,CASSLSGGAHEQYF,TGCGCCAGCAGCCTTAGCGGGGGGGCCCACGAGCAGTACTTC
NA,TRBV2,NA,TRBJ2-5,CATRGQETQYF,TGTGCCACCCGGGGTCAAGAGACCCAGTACTTC
NA,TRBV5-1,NA,TRBJ2-1,CASSLVPGSYNEQFF,TGCGCCAGCAGCTTGGTTCCGGGGAGCTACAATGAGCAGTTCTTC
TRBD2,TRBV7-2,NA,TRBJ2-3,CASSTLAGGSTDTQYF,TGTGCCAGCAGCACGCTAGCGGGGGGGTCCACAGATACGCAGTATTTT
NA,TRBV20-1,few,TRBJ2-7,CSATNYYEQYF,TGCAGTGCTACTAATTACTACGAGCAGTACTTC
NA,TRBV3-1/TRBV3-2,NA,TRBJ2-3,CASSQDRLATDTQYF,TGTGCCAGCAGCCAAGACAGATTGGCCACAGATACGCAGTATTTT
TRBD2,TRBV7-2,NA,TRBJ2-2,CASSLDLLAGGPGELFF,TGTGCCAGCAGCTTAGACCTACTGGCGGGGGGGCCCGGGGAGCTGTTTTTT
TRBD1,TRBV19,NA,TRBJ2-3,CASSAAGTGGSGDTQYF,TGTGCCAGTTCCGCCGCCGGGACAGGGGGCTCGGGAGATACGCAGTATTTT
NA,TRBV7-8,NA,TRBJ2-7,CASSLVAVSSSPYEQYF,TGTGCCAGCAGCTTAGTTGCTGTCTCGTCCAGTCCCTACGAGCAGTACTTC
NA,TRBV28,NA,TRBJ1-2,CASSTGLSNYGYTF,TGTGCCAGCAGCACGGGATTGTCTAACTATGGCTACACCTTC
NA,TRBV5-1,NA,TRBJ2-7,CASSYDKVYEQYF,TGCGCCAGCAGCTATGACAAGGTCTACGAGCAGTACTTC